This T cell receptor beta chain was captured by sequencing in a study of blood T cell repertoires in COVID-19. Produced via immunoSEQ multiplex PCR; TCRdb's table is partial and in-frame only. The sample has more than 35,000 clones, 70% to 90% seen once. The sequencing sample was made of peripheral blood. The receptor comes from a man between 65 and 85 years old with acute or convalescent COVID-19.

The CDR3 is CASSPFAGGNTIYF. Written as DNA, the CDR3 is TGTGCCAGCTCACCATTCGCAGGGGGAAACACCATATATTTT. The chain uses TRBV18 and TRBJ1-3; D possibly corresponds to TRBD1 (5 bases). The CDR3 runs to 14 residues. CDR1 is KGHSH, CDR2 LQKENI, per germline. V was clipped by 2 bases and J by 4 bases, with 9 bases between them.